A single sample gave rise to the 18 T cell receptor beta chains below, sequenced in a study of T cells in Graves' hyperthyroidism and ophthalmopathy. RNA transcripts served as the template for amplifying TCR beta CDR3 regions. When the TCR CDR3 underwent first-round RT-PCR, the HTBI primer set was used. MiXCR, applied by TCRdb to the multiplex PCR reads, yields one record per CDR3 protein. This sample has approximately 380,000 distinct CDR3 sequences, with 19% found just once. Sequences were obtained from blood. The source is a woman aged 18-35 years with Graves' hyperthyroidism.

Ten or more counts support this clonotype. The CDR3 protein is CASSLAGGTSNQPQHF. The CDR3 nucleotides read TGTGCCAGCAGCTTAGCGGGAGGGACTTCAAATCAGCCCCAGCATTTT. The rearrangement links TRBV7-2 to TRBJ1-5, with a tentative D call TRBD1 (5 bases). The CDR3 totals 16 residues. The V end was cut by 0 bases, the J end by 4 bases, with 13 bases between. In germline, CDR1 is SGHTA, CDR2 FQGNSA. The full variable domain, with the rest looked up from reference TRBV7-2 and TRBJ1-5, is GAGVSQSPSNKVTEKGKDVELRCDPISGHTALYWYRQSLGQGLEFLIYFQGNSAPDKSGLPSDRFSAERTGGSVSTLTIQRTQQEDSAVYLCASSLAGGTSNQPQHFGDGTRLSIL.

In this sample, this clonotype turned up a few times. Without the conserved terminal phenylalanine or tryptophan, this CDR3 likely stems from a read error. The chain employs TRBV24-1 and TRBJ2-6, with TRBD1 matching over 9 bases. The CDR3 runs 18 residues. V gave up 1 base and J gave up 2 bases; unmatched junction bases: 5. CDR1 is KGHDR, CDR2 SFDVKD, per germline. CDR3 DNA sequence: TGTGCCACCAGTGATTTAAAAGACAGGGGGACTGGGGCCAACGTCCTGACTGTC. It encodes CATSDLKDRGTGANVLTV.

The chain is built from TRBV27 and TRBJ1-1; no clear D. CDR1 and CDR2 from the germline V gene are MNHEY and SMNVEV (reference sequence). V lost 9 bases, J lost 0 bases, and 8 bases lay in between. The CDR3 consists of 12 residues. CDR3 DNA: TGTGCCAGTTATCCCCTGAACACTGAAGCTTTCTTT. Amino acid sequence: CASYPLNTEAFF.

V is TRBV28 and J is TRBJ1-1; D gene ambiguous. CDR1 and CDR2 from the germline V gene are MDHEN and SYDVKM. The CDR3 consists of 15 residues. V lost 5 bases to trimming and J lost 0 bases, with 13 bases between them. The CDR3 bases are TGTGCCAGCAGTCCCACGAGTCCTATGAACACTGAAGCTTTCTTT. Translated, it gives CASSPTSPMNTEAFF.

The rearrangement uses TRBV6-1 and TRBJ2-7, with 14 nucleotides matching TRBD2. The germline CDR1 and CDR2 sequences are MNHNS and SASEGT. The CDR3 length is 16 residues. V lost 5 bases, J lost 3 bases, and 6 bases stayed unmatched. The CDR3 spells CASSPLTSGGVYEQYF. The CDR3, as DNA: TGTGCCAGCAGTCCCTTGACTAGCGGGGGGGTCTACGAGCAGTACTTC.

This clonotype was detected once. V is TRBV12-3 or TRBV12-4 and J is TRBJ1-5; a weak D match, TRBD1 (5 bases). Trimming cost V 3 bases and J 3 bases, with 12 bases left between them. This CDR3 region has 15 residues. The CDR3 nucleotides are TGTGCCAGCAGTTTTGGGGCGCGGAACAATCAGCCCCAGCATTTT. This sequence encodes CASSFGARNNQPQHF.

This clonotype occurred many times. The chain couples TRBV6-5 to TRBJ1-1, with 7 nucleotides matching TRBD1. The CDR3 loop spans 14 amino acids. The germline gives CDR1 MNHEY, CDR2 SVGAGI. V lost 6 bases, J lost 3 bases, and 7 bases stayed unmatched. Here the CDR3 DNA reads TGTGCCAGCAGCCTCAGGGGGAGGGACACTGAAGCTTTCTTT. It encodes CASSLRGRDTEAFF.

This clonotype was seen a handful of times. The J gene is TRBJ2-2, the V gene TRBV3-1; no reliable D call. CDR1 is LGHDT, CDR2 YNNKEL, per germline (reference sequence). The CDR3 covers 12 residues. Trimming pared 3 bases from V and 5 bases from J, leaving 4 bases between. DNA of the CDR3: TGTGCCAGCAGCCAGCTAACCGGGGAGCTGTTTTTT. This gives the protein CASSQLTGELFF.

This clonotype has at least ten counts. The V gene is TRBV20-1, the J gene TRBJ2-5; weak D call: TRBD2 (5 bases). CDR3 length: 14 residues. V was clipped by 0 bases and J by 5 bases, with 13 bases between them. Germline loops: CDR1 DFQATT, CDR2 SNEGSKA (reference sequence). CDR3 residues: CSARDPGGTETQYF. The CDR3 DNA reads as TGCAGTGCTAGAGACCCCGGAGGAACTGAGACCCAGTACTTC.

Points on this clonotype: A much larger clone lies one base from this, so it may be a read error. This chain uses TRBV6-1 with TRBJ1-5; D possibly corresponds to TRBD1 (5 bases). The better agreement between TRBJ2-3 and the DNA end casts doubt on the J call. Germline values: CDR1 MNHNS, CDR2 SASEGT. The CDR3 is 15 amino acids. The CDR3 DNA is TGTGCCAGTAAGGGGCCACCGGTCGGCAATCAGCCCCAGTATTTT. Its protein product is CASKGPPVGNQPQYF.

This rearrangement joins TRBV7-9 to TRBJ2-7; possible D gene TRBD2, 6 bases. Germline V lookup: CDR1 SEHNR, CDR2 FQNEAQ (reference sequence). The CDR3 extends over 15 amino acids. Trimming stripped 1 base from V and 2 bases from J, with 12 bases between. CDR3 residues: CASSLVGTPTYEQYF. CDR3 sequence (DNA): TGTGCCAGCAGCTTAGTGGGGACTCCGACCTACGAGCAGTACTTC.

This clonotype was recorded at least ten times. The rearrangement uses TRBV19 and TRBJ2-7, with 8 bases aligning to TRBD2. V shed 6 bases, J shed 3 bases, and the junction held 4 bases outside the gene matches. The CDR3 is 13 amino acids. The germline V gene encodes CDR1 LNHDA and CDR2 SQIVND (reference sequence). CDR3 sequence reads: CASRAGTSYEQYF. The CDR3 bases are TGTGCCAGTAGAGCCGGGACTAGCTACGAGCAGTACTTC.

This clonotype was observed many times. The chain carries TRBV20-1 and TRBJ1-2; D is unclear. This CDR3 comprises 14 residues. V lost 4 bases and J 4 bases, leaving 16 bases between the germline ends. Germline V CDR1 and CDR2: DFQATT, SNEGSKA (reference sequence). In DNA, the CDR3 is TGCAGTGCTATTCATACAGCTAGCTCCTATGGCTACACCTTC. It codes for CSAIHTASSYGYTF.

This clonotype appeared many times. The CDR3 spells CASSYGGGTGNTGELFF. CDR3 nucleotides: TGTGCCAGCAGTTATGGGGGGGGGACAGGGAACACCGGGGAGCTGTTTTTT. The chain uses TRBV6-5 and TRBJ2-2; a weak D match, TRBD1 (8 bases). The CDR3 is made up of 17 amino acids. V was shortened by 3 bases and J by 1 base, with 15 bases between the two germline ends. Germline lookup yields CDR1 MNHEY and CDR2 SVGAGI.

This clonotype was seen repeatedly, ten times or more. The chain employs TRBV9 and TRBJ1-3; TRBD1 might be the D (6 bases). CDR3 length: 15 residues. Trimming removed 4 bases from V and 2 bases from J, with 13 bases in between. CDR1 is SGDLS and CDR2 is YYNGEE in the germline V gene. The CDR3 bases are TGTGCCAGCAGCCCATATGCAGGGGCTGGAAACACCATATATTTT. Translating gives CASSPYAGAGNTIYF.

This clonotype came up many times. The CDR3 nucleotides read TGTGCCAGCAGTTTACTTAGACAGTATGGCTACACCTTC. Translating gives CASSLLRQYGYTF. This chain joins TRBV12-3 or TRBV12-4 and TRBJ1-2, with D possibly TRBD1 on 5 matching bases. The CDR3 length is 13 residues. Trimming removed 2 bases at V and 5 bases at J, with 9 bases between.

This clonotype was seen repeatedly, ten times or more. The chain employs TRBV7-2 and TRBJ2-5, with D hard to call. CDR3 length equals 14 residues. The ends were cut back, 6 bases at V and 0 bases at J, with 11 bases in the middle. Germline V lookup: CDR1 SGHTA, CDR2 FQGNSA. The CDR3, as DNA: TGTGCCAGCAGTCCCGGACGGAACCAAGAGACCCAGTACTTC. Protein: CASSPGRNQETQYF.

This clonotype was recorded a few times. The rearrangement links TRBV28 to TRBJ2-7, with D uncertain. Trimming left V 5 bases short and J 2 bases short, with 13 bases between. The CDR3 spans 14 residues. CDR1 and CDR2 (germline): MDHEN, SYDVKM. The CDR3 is CASSPIRAPYEQYF. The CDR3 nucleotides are TGTGCCAGCAGTCCGATCCGGGCCCCCTACGAGCAGTACTTC.